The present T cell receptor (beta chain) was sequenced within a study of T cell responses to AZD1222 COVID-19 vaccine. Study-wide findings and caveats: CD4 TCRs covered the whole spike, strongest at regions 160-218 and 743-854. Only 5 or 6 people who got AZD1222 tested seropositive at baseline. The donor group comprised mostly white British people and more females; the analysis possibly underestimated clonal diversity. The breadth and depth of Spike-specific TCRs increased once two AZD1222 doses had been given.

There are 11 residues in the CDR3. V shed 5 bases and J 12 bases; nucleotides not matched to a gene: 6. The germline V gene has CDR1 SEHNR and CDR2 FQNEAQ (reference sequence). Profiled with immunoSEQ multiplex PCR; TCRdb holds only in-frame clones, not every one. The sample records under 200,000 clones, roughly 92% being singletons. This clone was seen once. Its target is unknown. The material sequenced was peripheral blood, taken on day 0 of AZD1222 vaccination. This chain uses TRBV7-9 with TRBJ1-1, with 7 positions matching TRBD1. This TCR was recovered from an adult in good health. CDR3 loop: CASSTGQVPFF. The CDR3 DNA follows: TGTGCCAGCAGCACCGGACAGGTACCTTTCTTT.